These 27 T cell receptor beta chains were all obtained from the same sample, sequenced in a study of blood T cells in healthy people across ages. The second PCR ran about 6 to 11 cycles with a sample-barcoded 5' primer and J-beta primers. TCRdb processed the 5' RACE reads anew with MiXCR; each CDR3 protein has one entry. The table lists about 1.5 million distinct CDR3 sequences, 35% to 45% of them singletons. Sequencing was done on a sample of blood. The receptor source for this set is a woman aged 18-29 years in good health.

As to this clonotype: One end of the junction does not line up with germline, which may come from a read error. The J gene is TRBJ2-5, the V gene TRBV7-2; D unresolved. This CDR3 has 13 residues. CDR1 and CDR2 from the germline V gene are SGHTA and FQGNSA. CDR3 loop: CASGLGGGETQYF. The CDR3 DNA is TGTGCCAGCGGCTTAGGTGGTGGCGAGACCCAGTACTTC.

In this sample, this clonotype turned up many times. The J gene is TRBJ1-1, the V gene TRBV6-5; maybe TRBD1 (6 bases). The V and J ends lost 6 bases and 0 bases respectively, with 11 bases between them. This CDR3 contains 14 residues. Germline values: CDR1 MNHEY, CDR2 SVGAGI. CDR3: CASSRGHLNTEAFF. CDR3 coding DNA: TGTGCCAGCAGCCGGGGACATCTGAACACTGAAGCTTTCTTT.

The chain combines TRBV7-9 with TRBJ2-4, with D possibly TRBD1 on 6 matching bases. The J call is in doubt because the DNA end fits TRBJ2-7 better. The CDR3 is 14 residues long. CDR1 is SEHNR, CDR2 FQNEAQ, per germline (reference sequence). The CDR3 loop is CASSFGGPYYEQYF. The CDR3 DNA reads as TGTGCCAGCAGCTTTGGGGGCCCCTACTACGAGCAGTACTTC.

V and J are TRBV12-3 or TRBV12-4 and TRBJ2-5, with 7 positions matching TRBD1. The J segment lost 11 bases and the V segment lost 4 bases, leaving 16 bases of the junction unmatched. The CDR3 is 15 residues long. The CDR3 protein is CASSSLTGNYNEQYF. Written as DNA, the CDR3 is TGTGCCAGCAGTTCCCTGACAGGGAATTACAATGAGCAGTACTTC.

The gene calls are TRBV9 and TRBJ2-3, with TRBD2 matching 14 bases. Germline V lookup: CDR1 SGDLS, CDR2 YYNGEE. V lost 4 bases, J lost 3 bases, and 7 bases stayed unmatched. The CDR3 is made up of 17 amino acids. CDR3 protein: CASSFLGLAGGTDTQYF. In DNA, the CDR3 is TGTGCCAGCAGCTTCCTAGGACTAGCGGGAGGAACAGATACGCAGTATTTT.

The chain recombines TRBV27 with TRBJ1-2; weak D call: TRBD1 (5 bases). The germline gives CDR1 MNHEY, CDR2 SMNVEV (reference sequence). The CDR3 has 15 residues. V was cut by 0 bases and J by 2 bases, with 10 bases left in between. CDR3: CASSLSMGRNYGYTF. CDR3 DNA: TGTGCCAGCAGTTTATCGATGGGACGGAACTATGGCTACACCTTC.

This clonotype was observed many times. The chain is built from TRBV12-3 or TRBV12-4 and TRBJ1-2; D remains unclear. Trimming took 6 bases from V and 0 from J, leaving 5 bases between them. There are 12 residues in the CDR3. The CDR3 DNA sequence: TGTGCCAGCAGCCCTGCTAACTATGGCTACACCTTC. Translated: CASSPANYGYTF.

This clonotype occurred a few times. The chain employs TRBV7-9 and TRBJ1-2, with 9 bases that match TRBD1. The V gene's germline CDR1 is SEHNR and CDR2 FQNEAQ (reference sequence). J was trimmed by 6 bases and V by 5 bases; bases with no gene match: 10. The CDR3 is made up of 15 amino acids. In DNA form, the CDR3 reads TGTGCCAGCAGCAGAGCCTCCGGGACAGGGAATGGCTACACCTTC. This gives the protein CASSRASGTGNGYTF.

The chain carries TRBV20-1 and TRBJ2-5; 11 bases fit TRBD2. CDR3 size: 14 residues. The J segment lost 11 bases and the V segment lost 6 bases, leaving 14 bases of the junction unmatched. Germline loops: CDR1 DFQATT, CDR2 SNEGSKA (reference sequence). The CDR3 DNA sequence: TGCAGTGCGAGGACTAGCGGGCGACGCAATGAGCAGTACTTC. Residues: CSARTSGRRNEQYF.

Points on this clonotype: Being one base from a much bigger clone, this may be a read error. The chain employs TRBV4-1 and TRBJ2-7; D might be TRBD2 (6 bases). The CDR3 is made up of 13 amino acids. Germline V CDR1 and CDR2: MGHRA, YSYEKL. The CDR3 protein is CASSQGLNYERYF. DNA for the CDR3: TGCGCCAGCAGCCAGGGACTTAACTACGAGCGGTACTTC.

This clonotype was found a few times. This rearrangement joins TRBV29-1 to TRBJ1-2; 12 bases fit TRBD1. The CDR3 length is 16 residues. CDR1 is SQVTM and CDR2 is ANQGSEA in the germline V gene. V gave up 5 bases and J gave up 9 bases; unmatched junction bases: 16. CDR3: CSVPQGQGADFISYTF. CDR3 DNA: TGCAGCGTTCCCCAGGGACAGGGGGCGGATTTTATCAGCTACACCTTC.

The chain recombines TRBV2 with TRBJ2-5; either TRBD1 or TRBD2 may fit D (5 bases each). Germline V lookup: CDR1 SNHLY, CDR2 FYNNEI. The V and J ends lost 2 bases and 0 bases respectively, with 10 bases between them. This CDR3 is 15 amino acids long. The CDR3: CASSESPGHQETQYF. CDR3 sequence (DNA): TGTGCCAGCAGTGAAAGTCCGGGACACCAAGAGACCCAGTACTTC.

As to this clonotype: The junction differs from germline at one of its ends, possibly a read error. The CDR3 here is CAIGHRLDEQFF. The CDR3 nucleotides read TGTGCTATTGGTCACCGTTTGGATGAGCAGTTCTTC. The V and J genes are TRBV12-5 and TRBJ2-1; no reliable D call. In germline, CDR1 is LGHNT, CDR2 FRNRAP. This CDR3 has 12 residues.

The chain combines TRBV29-1 with TRBJ2-7; 7 bases are shared with TRBD1. Germline lookup yields CDR1 SQVTM and CDR2 ANQGSEA. This CDR3 has 14 residues. V shed 4 bases and J 2 bases; nucleotides not matched to a gene: 8. The CDR3 DNA reads as TGCAGCGTTGTACGGGACAGAGATCCCTACGAGCAGTACTTC. Translated: CSVVRDRDPYEQYF.

The chain uses TRBV28 and TRBJ1-2, with D maybe TRBD1 (5 bases). Germline V gene sequence: CDR1 MDHEN, CDR2 SYDVKM. V gave up 1 base and J gave up 8 bases, with 14 bases separating them. The CDR3 contains 14 residues. Written as DNA, the CDR3 is TGTGCCAGCAGTTTATTGGCAGGGCTTGGCGGCTACACCTTC. This encodes CASSLLAGLGGYTF.

The chain recombines TRBV24-1 with TRBJ2-1; D possibly corresponds to TRBD1 (5 bases). Germline-derived CDR1 and CDR2 are KGHDR and SFDVKD. V lost 5 bases and J 6 bases, leaving 16 bases between the germline ends. The CDR3 is 15 amino acids. In nucleotides, the CDR3 is TGTGCCACCAGTGCCCGAACGACAGTAAGCAATGAGCAGTTCTTC. Protein: CATSARTTVSNEQFF.

Comment on this clonotype: One end of the junction fails to match germline, which may point to a read error. The rearrangement joins TRBV20-1 to TRBJ2-3; TRBD2 matches 9 bases. The CDR3 contains 15 residues. Per germline, CDR1 DFQATT and CDR2 SNEGSKA (reference sequence). CDR3 residues: CSVRDRGTSRDTQYF. DNA for the CDR3: TGCAGTGTTAGAGATCGGGGGACTAGCCGAGATACGCAGTATTTT.

The rearrangement joins TRBV7-8 to TRBJ2-5, with D perhaps TRBD2 (6 bases). Germline CDR1 reads SGHVS; CDR2 reads FQNEAQ. V gave up 0 bases and J gave up 5 bases, with 16 bases separating them. The CDR3 is 16 residues long. The CDR3 loop reads CASSLAGGVTGETQYF. For the CDR3, the DNA is TGTGCCAGCAGCTTAGCGGGCGGGGTTACCGGGGAGACCCAGTACTTC. Together with reference TRBV7-8 and TRBJ2-5, the CDR3 gives the full variable domain: GAGVSQSPRYKVAKRGQDVALRCDPISGHVSLFWYQQALGQGPEFLTYFQNEAQLDKSGLPSDRFFAERPEGSVSTLKIQRTQQEDSAVYLCASSLAGGVTGETQYFGPGTRLLVL.

This sequence joins TRBV27 and TRBJ1-1, with TRBD1 identical over 8 bases. CDR1 MNHEY and CDR2 SMNVEV come from the germline V gene (reference sequence). The ends lost 2 bases at V and 4 bases at J; junction bases unmatched: 6. The CDR3 is made up of 15 amino acids. The CDR3 DNA sequence: TGTGCCAGCAGTTTAGACAGGGGTGCGGTCACTGAAGCTTTCTTT. Amino acids: CASSLDRGAVTEAFF.

In its sample, this clonotype was seen a few times. The chain has TRBV4-1 and TRBJ2-5; 10 bases are shared with TRBD2. The V gene's germline CDR1 is MGHRA and CDR2 YSYEKL. There are 19 residues in the CDR3. With V trimmed by 1 base and J by 4 bases, 15 bases remained unmatched. The CDR3 DNA reads TGCGCCAGCAGCCAAGGACCAGGGACTAGCGCTTACTTTGGAGAGACCCAGTACTTC. Its translation is CASSQGPGTSAYFGETQYF.

This chain links TRBV6-2 or TRBV6-3 with TRBJ2-5, with TRBD1 matching 7 bases. The CDR3 sequence is 16 residues long. V lost 6 bases to trimming and J lost 5 bases; unmatched junction nucleotides: 15. Germline V gives CDR1 MNHEY, CDR2 SVGEGT. CDR3 region: CASSTFKGPQGETQYF. CDR3 nucleotides: TGTGCCAGCAGCACATTTAAGGGACCACAGGGGGAGACCCAGTACTTC.

The chain is built from TRBV20-1 and TRBJ2-4; 7 positions match TRBD2. CDR1 is DFQATT and CDR2 is SNEGSKA in the germline V gene (reference sequence). V was clipped by 5 bases and J by 4 bases; unmatched bases: 8. The CDR3 sequence is 14 residues long. Here the CDR3 reads CSAVSTGGKNIQYF. CDR3 nucleotide sequence: TGCAGTGCTGTATCGACGGGGGGTAAAAACATTCAGTACTTC.

V usage is TRBV7-2 and J usage is TRBJ1-4, with D uncertain. Germline lookup yields CDR1 SGHTA and CDR2 FQGNSA. The V gene lost 1 base and the J gene lost 2 bases, with 11 bases spanning the gap. CDR3 length equals 16 residues. The CDR3: CASSLGGAATNEKLFF. CDR3 nucleotides: TGTGCCAGCAGCTTAGGGGGAGCGGCGACTAATGAAAAACTGTTTTTT.

The sample holds a few counts of this clonotype. V and J are TRBV29-1 and TRBJ2-3, with 7 bases lining up with TRBD1. Germline V gives CDR1 SQVTM, CDR2 ANQGSEA. The trim removed 7 bases at V and 0 bases at J, leaving 7 bases unmatched. The CDR3 length is 14 residues. The CDR3 protein is CSGTTGESTDTQYF. CDR3 bases: TGCAGCGGGACAACAGGGGAGAGCACAGATACGCAGTATTTT.

The chain uses TRBV30 and TRBJ1-5; 7 bases fit TRBD1. Germline CDR1 and CDR2: GTSNPN and SVGIG (reference sequence). Losses at the gene ends were 2 bases for V and 2 bases for J; bases not matched to a gene: 3. The CDR3 length is 14 residues. The CDR3 loop is CAWSYRGGNQPQHF. For the CDR3, the DNA is TGTGCCTGGAGTTACAGGGGTGGCAATCAGCCCCAGCATTTT. Supplemented by reference TRBV30 and TRBJ1-5, the full variable domain reads SQTIHQWPATLVQPVGSPLSLECTVEGTSNPNLYWYRQAAGRGLQLLFYSVGIGQISSEVPQNLSASRPQDRQFILSSKKLLLSDSGFYLCAWSYRGGNQPQHFGDGTRLSIL.

This clonotype was observed a handful of times. This CDR3 reads CASSVVGGGGEQFF. In DNA form, the CDR3 reads TGTGCCAGCAGCGTAGTCGGAGGGGGCGGTGAGCAGTTCTTC. V gene TRBV9 combines with J gene TRBJ2-1; D possibly corresponds to TRBD1 (7 bases). The germline V gene encodes CDR1 SGDLS and CDR2 YYNGEE. The CDR3 totals 14 residues. V was cut by 0 bases and J by 9 bases, with 13 bases left in between. The full variable domain, completed using reference TRBV9 and TRBJ2-1, is DSGVTQTPKHLITATGQRVTLRCSPRSGDLSVYWYQQSLDQGLQFLIQYYNGEERAKGNILERFSAQQFPDLHSELNLSSLELGDSALYFCASSVVGGGGEQFFGPGTRLTVL.

This chain uses TRBV2 with TRBJ2-1, with TRBD2 identical over 11 bases. The DNA end favors TRBJ2-7, so the J call may be wrong. The length of the CDR3 is 16 residues. Per germline, CDR1 SNHLY and CDR2 FYNNEI. CDR3 protein: CASNPGWIAGGYEQYF. The CDR3 DNA sequence: TGTGCCAGCAACCCCGGATGGATAGCGGGAGGGTACGAGCAGTACTTC.